This passage covers 18 T cell receptor beta chains from one sample sequenced in a study of blood T cell repertoires in COVID-19. TCRdb keeps only in-frame clones here, not all; method: immunoSEQ multiplex PCR. The table has fewer than 200,000 clones, around four fifths seen once; the top ten hold around 15%. Input material: PBMCs or T cells enriched from blood (not recorded which). These TCRs come from a woman between 45 and 60 years old who had recovered from COVID-19.

This clone was seen a single time. The chain employs TRBV27 and TRBJ2-2; 10 bases fit TRBD2. The length of the CDR3 is 16 residues. Germline CDR1 reads MNHEY; CDR2 reads SMNVEV (reference sequence). The V segment lost 9 bases and the J segment 6 bases; nucleotides outside the gene matches: 13. The DNA of the CDR3 is TGTGCCAGTAAACTAGCGGGAACGGTCTTAGCCGGGGAGCTGTTTTTT. It encodes CASKLAGTVLAGELFF.

DNA of the CDR3: TGTGCCAGCAGCCCTGCGGCCTACGAGCAGTACTTC. Translating gives CASSPAAYEQYF. The V gene is TRBV14, the J gene TRBJ2-7; D unresolved. V gave up 4 bases and J gave up 2 bases, with 6 bases separating them. The length of the CDR3 is 12 residues. Germline-derived CDR1 and CDR2 are SGHDN and FVKESK.

The chain has TRBV6-1 and TRBJ2-3; 10 bases are a match to TRBD2. The CDR3 loop spans 16 amino acids. The V segment lost 2 bases and the J segment 3 bases; nucleotides outside the gene matches: 5. Looked up from germline, CDR1 is MNHNS and CDR2 is SASEGT. CDR3 sequence (DNA): TGTGCCAGCAGTGAAAATAAGGGACTAGCGACAGATACGCAGTATTTT. It codes for CASSENKGLATDTQYF.

The gene calls are TRBV19 and TRBJ1-2, with 8 bases matching TRBD1. The germline CDR1 and CDR2 sequences are LNHDA and SQIVND (reference sequence). J gave up 6 bases and V 4 bases, and 4 bases lay outside the gene matches. The CDR3 has 13 residues. The CDR3 DNA reads TGTGCCAGTAGTACAGGGGGCAAGGATGGCTACACCTTC. Amino acids: CASSTGGKDGYTF.

V usage is TRBV3-1 (or the pseudogene TRBV3-2) and J usage is TRBJ2-1; 13 positions agree with TRBD2. The germline V gene encodes CDR1 LGHDT and CDR2 YNNKEL (reference sequence). V trimming: 3 bases; J trimming: 6 bases; junction bases outside the gene matches: 8. The CDR3 loop spans 17 amino acids. CDR3 protein: CASSHDQTSGRSNEQFF. CDR3 DNA sequence: TGTGCCAGCAGCCATGATCAGACTAGCGGGAGGAGCAATGAGCAGTTCTTC.

This clone was detected only a few times. V gene TRBV21-1 combines with J gene TRBJ2-5; the table calls TRBD1, which could not be checked here. TRBV21-1 is given as a pseudogene. The CDR3 is made up of 17 amino acids. This chain's CDR3 is CASSKWGLDRHQETQYF. The CDR3 DNA is TGTGCCAGCAGCAAATGGGGTCTGGACAGACACCAAGAGACCCAGTACTTC.

The V call is TRBV27, the J call TRBJ1-2; 8 bases are a match to TRBD1. With V trimmed by 4 bases and J by 4 bases, 5 bases remained unmatched. The CDR3 runs 14 residues. Germline CDR1 is MNHEY and CDR2 is SMNVEV (reference sequence). The DNA for the CDR3 is TGTGCCAGCAGTTACGGACAGGGAAGCTATGGCTACACCTTC. Translated, it gives CASSYGQGSYGYTF.

J is TRBJ2-7 and V is TRBV5-1; no reliable D call. Per germline, CDR1 SGHRS and CDR2 YFSETQ. V lost 0 bases and J 2 bases, leaving 6 bases between the germline ends. This CDR3 has 13 amino acids. CDR3 amino acids: CASSLASTYEQYF. CDR3 sequence (DNA): TGCGCCAGCAGCTTGGCCAGTACCTACGAGCAGTACTTC.

The genes are TRBV7-9 and TRBJ2-5, with 10 bases that match TRBD2. Trimming removed 6 bases from V and 5 bases from J; junction bases left unmatched: 12. This CDR3 comprises 16 residues. The V gene's germline CDR1 is SEHNR and CDR2 FQNEAQ (reference sequence). The CDR3 protein is CASSNQSLAGRETQYF. CDR3 nucleotides: TGTGCCAGCAGTAATCAATCACTAGCGGGAAGGGAGACCCAGTACTTC.

This chain joins TRBV5-4 and TRBJ2-1; maybe TRBD1 (5 bases). Trimming took 0 bases from V and 5 from J, leaving 12 bases between them. Germline assignment: CDR1 SGHNT and CDR2 YYREEE (reference sequence). The length of the CDR3 is 15 residues. The DNA of the CDR3 is TGTGCCAGCAGCTTGGGGTCGTTAGGGGACAATGAGCAGTTCTTC. Amino acids: CASSLGSLGDNEQFF.

The chain carries TRBV4-2 and TRBJ2-5; TRBD2 matches at 7 bases. The germline V gene encodes CDR1 LGHNA and CDR2 YNFKEQ. The CDR3 consists of 15 residues. The V gene end was trimmed by 4 bases and the J gene end by 5 bases; junction bases not matched to a gene: 10. The chain's CDR3 is CASSREAGSGETQYF. In nucleotides, the CDR3 is TGTGCCAGCAGCCGAGAAGCGGGGTCCGGGGAGACCCAGTACTTC.

The chain recombines TRBV27 with TRBJ2-3; 7 bases align to TRBD2. The V gene's germline CDR1 is MNHEY and CDR2 SMNVEV (reference sequence). The CDR3 has 16 residues. V lost 7 bases, J lost 4 bases, and 14 bases stayed unmatched. DNA of the CDR3: TGTGCCAGCACCCCCCTGCGGCGGGAGTTGGCAGATACGCAGTATTTT. Protein sequence: CASTPLRRELADTQYF.

This rearrangement joins TRBV9 to TRBJ1-2; TRBD1 might be the D (5 bases). V lost 5 bases, J lost 3 bases, and 17 bases lay in between. CDR1 is SGDLS and CDR2 is YYNGEE in the germline V gene. The CDR3 is 15 amino acids. CDR3 nucleotides: TGTGCCAGCAGAAAGCGGGGCTCCTCCTACTATGGCTACACCTTC. Translating it yields CASRKRGSSYYGYTF.

This sequence joins TRBV6-5 and TRBJ2-7; 7 nucleotides line up with TRBD2. With V trimmed by 0 bases and J by 2 bases, 4 bases remained unmatched. Per the germline V gene, CDR1 is MNHEY and CDR2 is SVGAGI. This CDR3 spans 15 amino acids. The CDR3 protein is CASSYSRGGTYEQYF. CDR3 DNA sequence: TGTGCCAGCAGTTACTCCCGGGGAGGGACCTACGAGCAGTACTTC.

The V and J genes are TRBV15 and TRBJ2-7; perhaps TRBD1 as D (5 bases). The V end was cut by 0 bases, the J end by 7 bases, with 13 bases between. The CDR3 spans 14 residues. Germline V gene lookup returns CDR1 LNHNV and CDR2 YYDKDF (reference sequence). This CDR3 is CATSRDLGAWEQYF. Here the CDR3 DNA reads TGTGCCACCAGCAGAGATCTTGGGGCTTGGGAGCAGTACTTC.

This clone appeared once. The V and J genes are TRBV7-9 and TRBJ2-3; no firm D call. Trimming shortened V by 2 bases and J by 0 bases, and 6 bases separated the two germline ends. The CDR3 has 14 residues. Germline V gene sequence: CDR1 SEHNR, CDR2 FQNEAQ (reference sequence). The CDR3 region has the DNA TGTGCCAGCAGCTTATACCAGAGCACAGATACGCAGTATTTT. It translates to CASSLYQSTDTQYF.

This chain joins TRBV19 and TRBJ1-1; D unclear. Deletions cut 1 base from V and 6 bases from J, with 9 bases between. Germline lookup yields CDR1 LNHDA and CDR2 SQIVND (reference sequence). The CDR3 runs 13 residues. This CDR3 reads CASSIGVASEAFF. Written as DNA, the CDR3 is TGTGCCAGTAGTATAGGCGTCGCGTCTGAAGCTTTCTTT.

Turning to this clone: A single base separates this from a much larger clone, so it may be a read error. V usage is TRBV6-5 and J usage is TRBJ1-5, with 8 bases fitting TRBD1. Germline lookup yields CDR1 MNHEY and CDR2 SVGAGI. The V segment lost 6 bases and the J segment 0 bases; nucleotides outside the gene matches: 4. This CDR3 is built from 15 residues. This CDR3 reads CASSLDRGSNQPQHF. The CDR3 DNA reads as TGTGCCAGCAGCTTAGACAGGGGTAGCAATCAGCCCCAGCATTTT.